The 30 T cell receptor beta chains presented below share a single source sample, sequenced in a study of blood T cell repertoires in COVID-19. The repertoire was sequenced with immunoSEQ multiplex PCR; TCRdb's copy has only in-frame clones and lacks some. Of about 370,000 clones in the sample, roughly nine tenths were seen once. The sequencing sample was made of PBMCs or T cells enriched from blood (not recorded which). Receptors originate from a woman aged 30 to 39 who had recovered from COVID-19.

V usage is TRBV27 and J usage is TRBJ2-1; 10 positions match TRBD1. V was pared by 0 bases and J by 9 bases, with 8 bases of the junction left unmatched. Looked up from germline, CDR1 is MNHEY and CDR2 is SMNVEV (reference sequence). The CDR3 length is 16 residues. The chain's CDR3 is CASSLSPGQGMGEQFF. The DNA of the CDR3 is TGTGCCAGCAGTTTATCCCCGGGACAGGGGATGGGTGAGCAGTTCTTC.

The table lists this clone with a count of one. The chain couples TRBV5-6 to TRBJ1-4; TRBD1 is a possible D gene (5 bases). Per germline, CDR1 SGHDT and CDR2 YYEEEE. V lost 3 bases and J lost 2, with 11 bases in between. There are 15 residues in the CDR3. The CDR3 region has the DNA TGTGCCAGCAGCTCACCGGGGGAGACTAATGAAAAACTGTTTTTT. It yields the protein CASSSPGETNEKLFF.

V gene TRBV12-3 or TRBV12-4 combines with J gene TRBJ1-1; D is ambiguous. CDR3 length equals 12 residues. Deletions cut 5 bases from V and 5 bases from J, with 9 bases between. The DNA of the CDR3 is TGTGCCAGCAGTCGGGATAGGACTGAAGCTTTCTTT. It is translated as CASSRDRTEAFF.

The V call is TRBV4-1, the J call TRBJ2-7; D may be TRBD2 (6 bases). V dropped 6 bases and J dropped 7 bases, with 19 bases sitting between them. From germline, CDR1 is MGHRA and CDR2 YSYEKL. The CDR3 covers 14 residues. CDR3 region: CASRSLDTAGEQYF. CDR3 coding DNA: TGCGCCAGCAGGTCGCTGGACACCGCGGGAGAGCAGTACTTC.

V usage is TRBV30 and J usage is TRBJ1-3; possibly TRBD1 for D (5 bases). V shed 4 bases and J shed 2 bases, with 9 bases lying between them. The V gene's germline CDR1 is GTSNPN and CDR2 SVGIG (reference sequence). This CDR3 contains 13 residues. CDR3 coding DNA: TGTGCCTGGAAGGAGGGGCCTGGAAACACCATATATTTT. Protein: CAWKEGPGNTIYF.

The chain has TRBV5-4 and TRBJ2-3, with 8 bases fitting TRBD2. Trimming cost V 4 bases and J 1 base; bases outside gene matches: 5. This CDR3 region has 15 residues. CDR1 is SGHNT and CDR2 is YYREEE in the germline V gene (reference sequence). DNA for the CDR3: TGTGCCAGCAGCACGGGACTAGGGGGCACAGATACGCAGTATTTT. Encoded protein: CASSTGLGGTDTQYF.

This sequence joins TRBV4-3 and TRBJ2-2, with D possibly TRBD1 on 5 matching bases. V dropped 3 bases and J dropped 4 bases, with 12 bases sitting between them. CDR1 and CDR2 (germline): LGHNA, YSLEER. The CDR3 contains 15 residues. CDR3 sequence: CASSHQGLGTGELFF. The CDR3 DNA reads TGCGCCAGCAGCCATCAGGGTTTGGGCACCGGGGAGCTGTTTTTT.

The chain is built from TRBV25-1 and TRBJ1-2; 7 bases map to TRBD1. The V segment lost 8 bases and the J segment 5 bases; nucleotides outside the gene matches: 2. The CDR3 contains 11 residues. CDR1 and CDR2 (germline): MGHDK, SYGVNS. The CDR3 loop is CASQTGYGYTF. The CDR3 region has the DNA TGTGCCAGCCAGACAGGGTATGGCTACACCTTC.

J is TRBJ2-7 and V is TRBV7-9, with D possibly matching TRBD1 (6 bases). Germline V gene lookup returns CDR1 SEHNR and CDR2 FQNEAQ (reference sequence). The CDR3 has 15 amino acids. Between the trimmed V and J ends, which lost 5 bases and 5 bases, there was a span of 19 bases. The CDR3 here is CASSPSGTSIHEQYF. The CDR3 DNA sequence: TGTGCCAGCAGCCCCTCCGGGACATCGATCCACGAGCAGTACTTC.

V gene TRBV7-9 combines with J gene TRBJ2-1; D is perhaps TRBD1 (6 bases). CDR1 SEHNR and CDR2 FQNEAQ come from the germline V gene (reference sequence). Trimming pared 5 bases from V and 3 bases from J, leaving 17 bases between. The CDR3 consists of 16 residues. CDR3 residues: CASSAWGQTFYNEQFF. DNA of the CDR3: TGTGCCAGCAGCGCGTGGGGACAAACTTTCTACAATGAGCAGTTCTTC.

Remarks on this clone: In the same sample, other DNA sequences code for this CDR3. The chain has TRBV27 and TRBJ1-1, with D possibly being TRBD1 (6 bases). Germline CDR1 is MNHEY and CDR2 is SMNVEV (reference sequence). The V end was cut by 3 bases, the J end by 1 base, with 9 bases between. The CDR3 totals 14 residues. The DNA for the CDR3 is TGTGCCAGCAGTTTCCAGGGGACGAACACTGAAGCTTTCTTT. Its protein product is CASSFQGTNTEAFF.

J is TRBJ2-3 and V is TRBV2; 8 nucleotides match TRBD2. The trim removed 8 bases at V and 5 bases at J, leaving 9 bases unmatched. CDR1 is SNHLY, CDR2 FYNNEI, per germline. This CDR3 is built from 14 residues. The CDR3 coding sequence is TGTGCCAGCGCATTGCGGGGGGCGAGAGATACGCAGTATTTT. As protein: CASALRGARDTQYF.

V gene TRBV15 combines with J gene TRBJ2-1, with D perhaps TRBD2 (6 bases). Looked up from germline, CDR1 is LNHNV and CDR2 is YYDKDF (reference sequence). V dropped 4 bases and J dropped 5 bases, with 21 bases sitting between them. The CDR3 runs to 17 residues. Written as DNA, the CDR3 is TGTGCCACCAGCAAATCGGGGGTTTGGGTTTTGGACAATGAGCAGTTCTTC. Protein sequence: CATSKSGVWVLDNEQFF.

This clone was seen only once. This rearrangement joins TRBV5-8 to TRBJ1-5, with D hard to call. V was trimmed by 4 bases and J by 5 bases, leaving 16 bases between them. Germline CDR1 is SGHTS and CDR2 is YDEGEE. The CDR3 spans 15 residues. In nucleotides, the CDR3 is TGTGCCAGCAGCCGCGGGTTGAGGGTCTATCAGCCCCAGCATTTT. It is translated as CASSRGLRVYQPQHF.

Remarks on this clone: This CDR3 fails to terminate in the conserved phenylalanine or tryptophan, so it likely reflects a read error. It is unclear where the CDR3 begins or ends on the DNA, so no DNA is shown, and the CDR3 is as TCRdb lists it. The chain carries TRBV21-1 and TRBJ2-3; the D segment call TRBD2 is taken from the table without a DNA check. TRBV21-1 counts as a pseudogene. The CDR3 spans 16 residues, counting both ends. The CDR3 loop reads CASSKPDSDRDLAGGR.

The CDR3 nucleotides are TGTGCCAGCAGCTTAGAAGCGGACCAAGAGACCCAGTACTTC. As protein: CASSLEADQETQYF. This sequence joins TRBV11-1 and TRBJ2-5, with a possible D match to TRBD2 (5 bases). V was clipped by 1 base and J by 0 bases, with 6 bases between them. The germline V gene encodes CDR1 SGHAT and CDR2 FQDESV (reference sequence). The CDR3 sequence is 14 residues long.

The rearrangement joins TRBV7-2 to TRBJ2-7; D is unclear. The germline V gene encodes CDR1 SGHTA and CDR2 FQGNSA. Trimming removed 3 bases from V and 2 bases from J, with 8 bases in between. The CDR3 contains 13 residues. The CDR3, as DNA: TGTGCCAGCAGCTTTTCCTTTGCCTACGAGCAGTACTTC. This translates into CASSFSFAYEQYF.

The table lists this clone with a count of one. The chain recombines TRBV10-3 with TRBJ2-1, with 8 nucleotides matching TRBD1. The CDR3 contains 15 residues. The germline V gene has CDR1 ENHRY and CDR2 SYGVKD. V lost 7 bases, J lost 3 bases, and 8 bases stayed unmatched. CDR3 in DNA: TGTGCCATCACCCCCGACAGGGGCGGCTACAATGAGCAGTTCTTC. Its translation: CAITPDRGGYNEQFF.

This clone was picked up one time. The chain uses TRBV12-5 and TRBJ2-5; weak D call: TRBD1 (5 bases). The germline V and J ends were trimmed by 7 bases and 5 bases, with 14 bases remaining between them. Germline V CDR1 and CDR2: LGHNT, FRNRAP. CDR3 length equals 13 residues. CDR3 amino acids: CASAQGRSETQYF. In DNA form, the CDR3 reads TGTGCTAGTGCCCAGGGTCGCAGCGAGACCCAGTACTTC.

The chain links TRBV18 to TRBJ2-1; 9 bases are shared with TRBD2. The trim removed 4 bases at V and 8 bases at J, leaving 12 bases unmatched. The CDR3 runs to 16 residues. CDR1 and CDR2 (germline): KGHSH, LQKENI. The CDR3 region is CASSRKSGGGAHEQFF. Written as DNA, the CDR3 is TGTGCCAGCTCACGCAAGTCGGGCGGGGGGGCTCATGAGCAGTTCTTC.

J is TRBJ2-4 and V is TRBV7-2, with TRBD2 matching 9 bases. Germline CDR1 and CDR2: SGHTA and FQGNSA. Germline trimming cut 6 bases from V and 0 bases from J; bases unmatched to any gene: 6. The CDR3 totals 16 residues. In DNA form, the CDR3 reads TGTGCCAGCAGTAGGGGACTAGCAGAAGCCAAAAACATTCAGTACTTC. Amino acids: CASSRGLAEAKNIQYF.

The chain uses TRBV4-1 and TRBJ1-2; D not resolved. Germline CDR1 MGHRA, CDR2 YSYEKL. V was cut by 0 bases and J by 3 bases, with 11 bases left in between. There are 15 residues in the CDR3. Here the CDR3 reads CASSQDGANHYGYTF. For the CDR3, the DNA is TGCGCCAGCAGCCAAGATGGAGCCAACCACTATGGCTACACCTTC.

This clone was seen a few times. The chain carries TRBV5-1 and TRBJ1-4; 9 positions match TRBD1. With V trimmed by 0 bases and J by 8 bases, 8 bases remained unmatched. Germline values: CDR1 SGHRS, CDR2 YFSETQ. CDR3 length: 16 residues. CDR3 in amino acids: CASSLVGTGWEEKLFF. The DNA of the CDR3 is TGCGCCAGCAGCTTGGTAGGGACAGGGTGGGAAGAAAAACTGTTTTTT.

The chain recombines TRBV7-9 with TRBJ2-5; D gene ambiguous. Trimming removed 1 base at V and 4 bases at J, with 19 bases between. The germline CDR1 and CDR2 sequences are SEHNR and FQNEAQ (reference sequence). CDR3 length: 17 amino acids. DNA of the CDR3: TGTGCCAGCAGCTTAGAGCTTGGGTCAGGTATCGGAGAGACCCAGTACTTC. Amino acid sequence: CASSLELGSGIGETQYF.

This clone was detected once. This rearrangement joins TRBV29-1 to TRBJ1-2; 9 bases line up with TRBD1. Trimming cost V 7 bases and J 7 bases; bases outside gene matches: 7. The CDR3 covers 12 residues. Per the germline V gene, CDR1 is SQVTM and CDR2 is ANQGSEA. In DNA, the CDR3 is TGCAGCGGAATTACAGGGGGCAGTGGCTACACCTTC. Residues: CSGITGGSGYTF. Filled out from reference TRBV29-1 and TRBJ1-2, the complete variable domain reads SAVISQKPSRDICQRGTSLTIQCQVDSQVTMMFWYRQQPGQSLTLIATANQGSEATYESGFVIDKFPISRPNLTFSTLTVSNMSPEDSSIYLCSGITGGSGYTFGSGTRLTVV.

The chain carries TRBV12-5 and TRBJ2-5; D might be TRBD2 (6 bases). The CDR3 loop spans 18 amino acids. Germline V lookup: CDR1 LGHNT, CDR2 FRNRAP. The V gene lost 6 bases and the J gene lost 5 bases, with 28 bases spanning the gap. Here the CDR3 reads CASGLDFATRQRAETQYF. The CDR3 DNA reads TGTGCTAGTGGCCTGGATTTCGCGACGAGGCAGCGGGCCGAGACCCAGTACTTC.

This chain links TRBV11-2 with TRBJ2-1; 10 positions agree with TRBD1. V trimming: 8 bases; J trimming: 3 bases; junction bases outside the gene matches: 4. Germline V lookup: CDR1 SGHAT, CDR2 FQNNGV. This CDR3 region has 14 residues. The CDR3 loop reads CASVRDRGYNEQFF. For the CDR3, the DNA is TGTGCCAGCGTCCGGGACAGGGGCTACAATGAGCAGTTCTTC.

The chain is built from TRBV10-3 and TRBJ1-2; D possibly corresponds to TRBD1 (5 bases). Germline V gene lookup returns CDR1 ENHRY and CDR2 SYGVKD. The CDR3 has 15 residues. V lost 0 bases to trimming and J lost 2 bases, with 10 bases between them. The CDR3 coding sequence is TGTGCCATCAGTGAGTCCCAGGGAAAGAACTATGGCTACACCTTC. Translated: CAISESQGKNYGYTF.

The J gene is TRBJ1-2, the V gene TRBV30; perhaps TRBD1 as D (5 bases). The CDR3 is 13 residues long. Looked up from germline, CDR1 is GTSNPN and CDR2 is SVGIG (reference sequence). Trimming took off 3 bases at V and 8 bases at J, with 16 bases between the two ends. The CDR3 loop is CAWRGGGEHGYTF. CDR3 nucleotide sequence: TGTGCCTGGAGGGGGGGAGGGGAACACGGCTACACCTTC.

V gene TRBV5-4 combines with J gene TRBJ2-7, with TRBD2 matching over 11 bases. Germline CDR1 reads SGHNT; CDR2 reads YYREEE (reference sequence). V dropped 4 bases and J dropped 6; count of bases not matched to a gene: 12. This CDR3 is built from 16 residues. CDR3 sequence reads: CASSKGLAVRGGEQYF. The DNA for the CDR3 is TGTGCCAGCAGCAAGGGACTAGCGGTACGGGGAGGCGAGCAGTACTTC.